This entry describes one TCR beta chain. These data are taken from a study of blood T cell repertoires in COVID-19. Clones were read by immunoSEQ multiplex PCR, and TCRdb kept only the in-frame ones, dropping some. The table shows approximately 300,000 clones, with nearly 90% occurring only once. CDR3 length equals 17 residues. V shed 5 bases, J shed 3 bases, and the junction held 13 bases outside the gene matches. The V gene's germline CDR1 is SGHDN and CDR2 FVKESK. The clonotype comes from a woman aged 40 to 50 with COVID-19, enrolled during active disease. V and J are TRBV14 and TRBJ2-1; 7 bases fit TRBD2. The source material was peripheral blood. The CDR3 DNA reads TGTGCCAGCAGCAACCCGTTGTTAGCGGGTAACTACAATGAGCAGTTCTTC. The encoded protein is CASSNPLLAGNYNEQFF.